This is a list of T cell receptor beta chains from one sample in a study of Tregs in tolerant kidney transplant recipients. Only in-frame clones appear in the TCRdb table, and some are missing; sequencing was by immunoSEQ multiplex PCR. The sample lists about 69,000 clones, about 89% occurring once. The material sequenced was CD4+ T cells from blood, taken before the transplant. These receptors were collected from a human donor who received a combined kidney and bone marrow transplant. Each CDR3 is given with its conserved first and last residue. The D gene is left open where the match is weak. A row's size may be missing; if present it is once, few, many or a size class.

j_call v_call clone_size d_call cdr3_nt cdr3_aa
TRBJ1-3 TRBV7-2 - - TGTGCCAGCAGCCTTTATGGAAACACCATATATTTT CASSLYGNTIYF
TRBJ2-2 TRBV18 once TRBD2 TGTGCCAGCTCACCACCTCGGTCTAGCGGGAGTTCCGGGGAGCTGTTTTTT CASSPPRSSGSSGELFF
TRBJ2-7 TRBV5-1 - - TGCGCCAGCAGCGGGGGGACGTCGGCCTACGAGCAGTACTTC CASSGGTSAYEQYF
TRBJ1-4 TRBV9 once TRBD1 TGTGCCAGCAGCGTAGGGGACAGGTTAGCTAATGAAAAACTGTTTTTT CASSVGDRLANEKLFF
TRBJ2-5 TRBV11-3 - TRBD2 TGTGCCAGCAGCGCCGGACTAGCGGGAGGGGAAGAGACCCAGTACTTC CASSAGLAGGEETQYF
TRBJ1-2 TRBV5-6 - - TGTGCCAGCAGCTTGGACCAGGGGAAGTGGGGCTACACCTTC CASSLDQGKWGYTF
TRBJ2-7 TRBV4-1 - - TGCGCCAGCAGCCAGTGGTACGGCTCCTACGAGCAGTACTTC CASSQWYGSYEQYF
TRBJ2-7 TRBV18 - - TGTGCCAGCTCACCGGAACCAGCGGCCTACGAGCAGTACTTC CASSPEPAAYEQYF
TRBJ2-7 TRBV6-5 - - TGTGCCACTACCCCGGCTAGCGCTGACTACGAGCAGTACTTC CATTPASADYEQYF
TRBJ2-1 TRBV5-1 - TRBD2 TGCGCCAGCAGCTTACGCGGGACTAGCGGGAGAGATGAGCAGTTCTTC CASSLRGTSGRDEQFF
TRBJ2-1 TRBV2 - - TGTGCCAGCAGTCCCAGTGATGAGCAGTTCTTC CASSPSDEQFF
TRBJ1-2 TRBV5-1 - TRBD1 TGCGCCAGCAGCCAAGGGGGACAGGAAACCTATGGCTACACCTTC CASSQGGQETYGYTF
TRBJ2-7 TRBV7-3 - TRBD2 TGTGCCAGCAGCTTAACTGTGGCTAGCGGGAGGATCGAGCAGTACTTC CASSLTVASGRIEQYF
TRBJ2-5 TRBV27 - - TGTGCCAGCAAATTTCGGACGGCGGGGGAGACCCAGTACTTC CASKFRTAGETQYF
TRBJ2-5 TRBV10-2 once TRBD2 TGCGCCAGCAGTGCTACCGGGACTACCAGAGAGACCCAGTACTTC CASSATGTTRETQYF
TRBJ2-1 TRBV11-3 - TRBD2 TGTGCCAGCAGCCGAGGACTAGCGGGAGGGCATCGCAATGAGCAGTTCTTC CASSRGLAGGHRNEQFF
TRBJ2-6 TRBV4-1 - - TGCGCCAGCAGCCAACGGTGGGTGGAGGGATCTGGGGCCAACGTCCTGACTTTC CASSQRWVEGSGANVLTF
TRBJ2-7 TRBV2 - TRBD2 TGTGCCAGCAGTGTGTCTAGCGGGAGTATAGTTGGGCAGTACTTC CASSVSSGSIVGQYF
TRBJ2-3 TRBV5-4 once - TGTGCCAGCAGCTTGGGGCTAGCAACAGATACGCAGTATTTT CASSLGLATDTQYF
TRBJ2-3 TRBV5-8 - - TGTGCCAGCACCTCCCCCCCTGATACGCAGTATTTT CASTSPPDTQYF
TRBJ2-7 TRBV6-1 - TRBD1 TGTGCCAGCAGTGAAGGGGGACAGTCCTACGAGCAGTACTTC CASSEGGQSYEQYF
TRBJ2-5 TRBV7-9 - - TGTGCCAGCAGCGCAACTACCTCCTCACAAGAGACCCAGTACTTC CASSATTSSQETQYF
TRBJ1-4 TRBV19 - TRBD1 TGTGCCAGTAGCCCGACAGGGAATAATGAAAAACTGTTTTTT CASSPTGNNEKLFF
TRBJ1-1 TRBV27 - TRBD1 TGTGCCAGCAGTTTGTCGACAGGGTCCCCTGGAGCTTTCTTT CASSLSTGSPGAFF
TRBJ2-7 TRBV7-2 - TRBD2 TGTGCCAGCAGCTCACCGGGACTAGCGGTCTACGAGCAGTACTTC CASSSPGLAVYEQYF
TRBJ1-4 TRBV28 - - TGTGCCAGCAGTCCCTCTAAACCACATGAAAAACTGTTTTTT CASSPSKPHEKLFF
TRBJ2-5 TRBV30 - - TGTGCCTGGAGTGCAGAAGAGACCCAGTACTTC CAWSAEETQYF
TRBJ1-2 TRBV7-9 - TRBD1 TGTGCCAGCAGCTTACAGGACAGGGGGCATGGCTACACCTTC CASSLQDRGHGYTF
TRBJ2-7 TRBV6-9 once TRBD1 TGTGCCAGCAGTTTAAGCGGGACAGGGTTAACCTACGAGCAGTACTTC CASSLSGTGLTYEQYF
TRBJ2-7 TRBV5-4 - - TGTGCCAGCAGTCTACAGGTGGGCTACGAGCAGTACTTC CASSLQVGYEQYF
TRBJ2-3 TRBV5-8 - - TGTGCCAGCAGTCTAGACCCGAGCACAGATACGCAGTATTTT CASSLDPSTDTQYF
TRBJ2-7 TRBV4-2 few - TGTGCCAGCAGCCCCGACACATTGGATAGCTCCTACGAGCAGTACTTC CASSPDTLDSSYEQYF
TRBJ1-2 TRBV6-5 - - TGTGCCAGCAGTTATGGTCAGGACTATGGCTACACCTTC CASSYGQDYGYTF
TRBJ2-3 TRBV7-3 - TRBD2 TGTGCCAGCAGCTCAGCGGGAGGGCGCGCAGATACGCAGTATTTT CASSSAGGRADTQYF
TRBJ1-1 TRBV10-3 - - TGTGCCATCAGTCAGGGAATCGGAAACACTGAAGCTTTCTTT CAISQGIGNTEAFF
TRBJ2-7 TRBV29-1 - TRBD2 TGCAGCGTTGAAGATAAGGGACTAGCGAAGTACGAGCAGTACTTC CSVEDKGLAKYEQYF
TRBJ2-1 TRBV9 - TRBD2 TGTGCCAGCAGCGTAGGCGCTAGCGGGAGGTACAATGAGCAGTTCTTC CASSVGASGRYNEQFF
TRBJ2-5 TRBV10-3 - TRBD1 TGTGCCATCAGTGAGTCGACAGGGGGAGAGACCCAGTACTTC CAISESTGGETQYF
TRBJ1-5 TRBV6-1 - - TGTGCCAGCAGTGAAGGGCCCCATAGCAATCAGCCCCAGCATTTT CASSEGPHSNQPQHF
TRBJ2-7 TRBV5-6 - TRBD1 TGTGCCAGCAGGCGCTTGGGACAGGGGGCATCCAACGAGCAGTACTTC CASRRLGQGASNEQYF
TRBJ2-3 TRBV7-2 - - TGTGCCAGCGGGAGGCCAGCAAGCACAGATACGCAGTATTTT CASGRPASTDTQYF
TRBJ2-3 TRBV28 - TRBD2 TGTGCCAGCAGTTTTCTAGCGGGCACGCAGTATTTT CASSFLAGTQYF
TRBJ2-2 TRBV5-1 - TRBD2 TGCGCCAGCAGCTTAGGGGGTATTTATTTCGGAGCGGGAGGTTCGAACACCGGGGAGCTGTTTTTT CASSLGGIYFGAGGSNTGELFF
TRBJ1-1 TRBV7-6 - - TGTGCCAGCAGCTTTCCCGGACTGGGATTGAACACTGAAGCTTTCTTT CASSFPGLGLNTEAFF
TRBJ2-1 TRBV21-1 - - TGTGCCAGCAGCAAACATCCCTACAATGAGCAGTTCTTC CASSKHPYNEQFF
TRBJ1-4 TRBV6-1 - - TGTGCCAGCAGTGAAGGCTGGGGCTCCTCCTCTAATGAAAAACTGTTTTTT CASSEGWGSSSNEKLFF
TRBJ1-5 TRBV28 - - TGTGCCAGCAGTTTGCGAGGACAGAATCAGCCCCAGCATTTT CASSLRGQNQPQHF
TRBJ2-7 TRBV6-1 - TRBD2 TGTGCCTGCCTGGCCGGGACTACGAGTTACGAGCAGTACTTC CACLAGTTSYEQYF
TRBJ2-3 TRBV2 once TRBD2 TGTGCCAGCAGGGATAGCGGGAGTCCAGATACGCAGTATTTT CASRDSGSPDTQYF
TRBJ2-7 TRBV7-2 - - TGTGCCAGCAGCTTAACCCTCGGTTACGAGCAGTACTTC CASSLTLGYEQYF
TRBJ1-4 TRBV28 - - TGTGCCATCTCAGGGGCAACTAATGAAAAACTGTTTTTT CAISGATNEKLFF
TRBJ1-1 TRBV30 - TRBD1 TGTGCCTGGAGTGTTGGGGACAGGGTCTTGAACACTGAAGCTTTCTTT CAWSVGDRVLNTEAFF
TRBJ2-6 TRBV25-1 - - TGTGCCACCTCCCTCTCTGGGGCCAACGTCCTGACTTTC CATSLSGANVLTF